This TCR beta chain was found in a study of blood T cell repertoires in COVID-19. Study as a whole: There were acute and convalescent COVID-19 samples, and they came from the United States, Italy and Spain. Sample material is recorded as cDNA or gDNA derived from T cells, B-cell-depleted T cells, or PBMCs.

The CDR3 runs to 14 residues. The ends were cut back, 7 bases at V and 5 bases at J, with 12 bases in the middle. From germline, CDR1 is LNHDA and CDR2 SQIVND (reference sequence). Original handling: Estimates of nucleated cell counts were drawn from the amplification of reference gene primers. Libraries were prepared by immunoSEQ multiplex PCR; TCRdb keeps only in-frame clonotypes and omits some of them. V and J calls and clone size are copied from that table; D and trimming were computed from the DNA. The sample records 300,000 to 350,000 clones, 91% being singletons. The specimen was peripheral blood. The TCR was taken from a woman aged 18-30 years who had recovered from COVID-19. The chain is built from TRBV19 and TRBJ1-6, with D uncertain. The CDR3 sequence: CASNFGRNNSPLHF. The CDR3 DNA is TGTGCCAGTAACTTTGGTCGTAATAATTCACCCCTCCACTTT.